This T cell receptor beta chain was recovered during a study of beta chain features in type 1 diabetes (dated 2018 in TCRdb). In the study overall: Patients and healthy donors did not differ in mean age, gender distribution, total cell number or subset yield. Naive and central memory subsets were obtained from all 30 or so donors, but regulatory and stem cell-like memory subsets were isolated from only 8 patients and about 8 healthy donors. Across all samples, around 99 million sorted cells were examined, and cell number per subset correlated strongly with RNA yield. In the study, TCRB repertoires of sorted circulating CD4+ T cell subsets from recently diagnosed type 1 diabetes patients were compared with those of matched healthy donors.

Beyond this particular receptor, the publication reports: In all four CD4+ subsets, TCRB CDR3 length was moderately but significantly shorter in type 1 diabetes patients. HLA sub-analyses involved small numbers of individuals, so any influence of HLA type on TCRB rearrangement remained unresolved. Shorter templates might be favored by PCR, yet because patient and control samples were amplified and corrected together, any such skew would affect both groups equally. Because cDNA was sequenced instead of genomic DNA, highly expressing activated cells could be over-represented, though the groups showed no difference in activation or CD3 levels. Naive, central memory and regulatory TCRB repertoires appeared to be more similar among patients than among healthy donors. Patients with type 1 diabetes made fewer insertions and deleted more nucleotides at VDJ recombination sites, implying thymic rearrangement abnormalities.

Each donor gave one peripheral blood draw, averaging roughly 100 mL, which was collected into heparinised tubes. Using a panel that included CD45RO, CCR7, CD25, CD127, CD95 and CD27, naive, central memory, regulatory and stem cell-like memory CD4+ T cells were sorted on a BD FACSAria II. All sorted populations exceeded 98% purity. PBMCs were isolated right away by Lymphoprep density gradient centrifugation and were stained directly, without culture. To minimize batch effects, samples were stained and sorted in pairs, one healthy donor with one patient per experiment. This clone has just a few counts. This receptor's antigen is unknown. No base quality values were provided; no much bigger clone lies one nucleotide off. The High Capacity cDNA Reverse Transcription Kit was used to reverse transcribe all of the isolated RNA, meaning that expressed TCRB transcripts were what got sequenced. Deep immunoSEQ sequencing was performed on naive, central memory and regulatory T cell samples, with an average of around 3.5 million total reads per sample. After sorted cells were lysed in RLT buffer, RNA was extracted with DNase-treated RNeasy Micro or Mini kits, with the choice depending on cell number. Each cell subset was processed separately to prevent cross-contamination, with patient and healthy donor samples processed together. TCRB sequences were amplified from cDNA with the immunoSEQ multiplex PCR, producing 87-bp fragments spanning the CDR3 region. Amplicons were sequenced on the Illumina HiSeq platform. The study's processing was this. Synthetic template baselines were used to correct PCR bias computationally, reads within Hamming distance 2 were collapsed together, and singletons that could not be merged were discarded. Reads were aligned to IMGT to assign V, D and J genes, CDR3 length, and insertions or deletions at six rearrangement sites. Clonotype counts were normalized to sorted cell number within each subset before computing true diversity and Gini coefficients with the tcR R package. Repertoire sharing was quantified using the overlap coefficient calculated on TCRB nucleotide sequences. Out-of-frame TCRB sequences from naive cells were analyzed to stand in for the pre-selection repertoire. TCRdb retrieved this table from immuneACCESS and kept in-frame rearrangements only. Not all clones are present; in checked studies, unresolved V genes account for under half, and no reason is known for the remainder. V, J and clone size are those of that table, while D and trimming were read from the DNA. The sample table lists about 340,000 clones, less than 15% of them with a count of one. Together, the top ten hold roughly 0.015% of the sample.

The germline V gene (reference sequence) provides CDR1 LNHDA and CDR2 SQIVND. The CDR3 has 15 amino acids, counting the end cysteine and phenylalanine. Left in the record is the CDR3 DNA by itself, 45 bases read in frame from the first base. Relative to germline, V is 3 bases shorter and J is 0 bases shorter, with 9 bases between their ends. Specimen: naive CD4+ T cells from blood. What the cell subset or site label conveys for this sample: true naive CD4+ T cells. This chain joins TRBV19 to TRBJ1-5; there is no confident call for the D gene. The TCR comes from a woman between 18 and 29 years old with type 1 diabetes. The DNA is TGTGCCAGTAGTATCCACACACATAGCAATCAGCCCCAGCATTTT. Its translation is CASSIHTHSNQPQHF. The entire variable domain, with the stretches around the CDR3 drawn from the reference TRBV19 and TRBJ1-5 proteins, is DGGITQSPKYLFRKEGQNVTLSCEQNLNHDAMYWYRQDPGQGLRLIYYSQIVNDFQKGDIAEGYSVSREKKESFPLTVTSAQKNPTAFYLCASSIHTHSNQPQHFGDGTRLSIL.